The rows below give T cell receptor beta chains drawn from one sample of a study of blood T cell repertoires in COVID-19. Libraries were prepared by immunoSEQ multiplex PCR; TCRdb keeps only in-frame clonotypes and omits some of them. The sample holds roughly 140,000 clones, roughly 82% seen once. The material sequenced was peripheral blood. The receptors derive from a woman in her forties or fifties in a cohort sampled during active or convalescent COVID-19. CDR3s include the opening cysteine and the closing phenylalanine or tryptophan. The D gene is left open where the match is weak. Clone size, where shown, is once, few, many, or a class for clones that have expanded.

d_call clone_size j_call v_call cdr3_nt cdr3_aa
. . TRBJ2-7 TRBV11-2 TGTGCCAGCAGCTTATCAGGCCTATACGAGCAGTACTTC CASSLSGLYEQYF
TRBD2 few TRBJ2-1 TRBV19 TGTGCCAGTAGGCCTCCGGGACTACCGTACAATGAGCAGTTCTTC CASRPPGLPYNEQFF
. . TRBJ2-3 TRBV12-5 TGTGCTAGTGGTTTGGTACCAGACACAGATACGCAGTATTTT CASGLVPDTDTQYF
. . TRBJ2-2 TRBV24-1 TGTGTCACCAGCAGGGATTATTTCACCGGGGAGCTGTTTTTT CVTSRDYFTGELFF
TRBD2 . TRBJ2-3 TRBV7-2 TGTGCCAGCAGCTCACGGGACTACTCTAGGGATACGCAGTATTTT CASSSRDYSRDTQYF
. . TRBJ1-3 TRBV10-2 TGCGCCAGCAGTGGGGCACAGGGATTTGGAAACACCATATATTTT CASSGAQGFGNTIYF
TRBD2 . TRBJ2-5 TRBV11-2 TGTGCCAGCAGCTTAGGACTAGCGGTTCAAGAGACCCAGTACTTC CASSLGLAVQETQYF
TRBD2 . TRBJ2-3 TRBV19 TGTGCCAGTAGTGTGGGACTAGCGGGGGGGCGGAGCACAGATACGCAGTATTTT CASSVGLAGGRSTDTQYF
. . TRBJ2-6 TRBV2 TGTGCCAGCACCGGTAGGAGATACTCTGGGGCCAACGTCCTGACTTTC CASTGRRYSGANVLTF
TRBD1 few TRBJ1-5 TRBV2 TGTGCCAGCAGTGAAGATGGGGGAAGGGGGCTGGGAGATAGCAATCAGCCCCAGCATTTT CASSEDGGRGLGDSNQPQHF
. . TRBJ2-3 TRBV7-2 TGTGCCAGCAGCTTAGCTGGCGGGGCCACCACAGATACGCAGTATTTT CASSLAGGATTDTQYF